This T cell receptor beta chain stems from a study of T cell responses to AZD1222 COVID-19 vaccine. Study findings and constraints: The sample set comprised mostly white British donors with more females, and clonal diversity was possibly underestimated. Elevations in Spike-specific TCR breadth and depth followed administration of two AZD1222 doses.

Sequenced by immunoSEQ multiplex PCR; TCRdb stores in-frame clones only, minus some. The table has tens of thousands of clones, roughly 87% seen once. Worth noting for this clone: As yet, its antigen is unknown.

It was second doses at about 4 or about 12 weeks that were pooled. V shed 5 bases and J 8 bases; nucleotides not matched to a gene: 5. Germline assignment: CDR1 SGHAT and CDR2 FQDESV (reference sequence). The CDR3 is 12 amino acids. The input for sequencing was peripheral blood, taken 28 days after the second AZD1222 dose. The clonotype was recovered from an adult who received the AZD1222 COVID-19 vaccine. This rearrangement joins TRBV11-1 to TRBJ1-2; 7 nucleotides agree with TRBD1. The CDR3 here is CASSRTGPGYTF. The CDR3 DNA reads TGTGCCAGCAGCCGGACAGGCCCCGGCTACACCTTC.